Presented here are 27 T cell receptor beta chains from one specimen sequenced in a study of cytomegalovirus exposure and HLA in healthy donors. Primers: 60 Vbeta forward and 13 Jbeta reverse. Libraries were prepared by immunoSEQ multiplex PCR; TCRdb keeps only in-frame clonotypes and omits some of them. The table includes roughly 130,000 clones, roughly two thirds detected once. The source material was PBMCs. The receptors come from a male donor in good health and CMV-seronegative.

The V gene is TRBV30, the J gene TRBJ1-2; 7 positions agree with TRBD1. The V gene's germline CDR1 is GTSNPN and CDR2 SVGIG (reference sequence). The V and J ends lost 4 bases and 5 bases, in that order; junction bases with no gene match: 4. This CDR3 has 12 residues. The CDR3 here is CAWTGGAYGYTF. In DNA form, the CDR3 reads TGTGCCTGGACAGGGGGAGCTTATGGCTACACCTTC.

This clone was seen just once. The chain links TRBV6-1 to TRBJ2-5, with D hard to call. Trimming stripped 6 bases from V and 4 bases from J, with 39 bases between. This CDR3 is 22 amino acids long. Germline CDR1 MNHNS, CDR2 SASEGT. The CDR3 region has the DNA TGTGCCAGCAGCGAATCAGTGCCCCTCGTGTCGGTGATAAGGTCGAGACTAGAGACCCAGTACTTC. It translates to CASSESVPLVSVIRSRLETQYF.

The chain couples TRBV29-1 to TRBJ2-1; 10 positions match TRBD2. Germline loops: CDR1 SQVTM, CDR2 ANQGSEA. This CDR3 spans 16 amino acids. V dropped 4 bases and J dropped 7; count of bases not matched to a gene: 13. CDR3 region: CSVAGLAGEPRNEQFF. CDR3 in DNA: TGCAGCGTTGCCGGGCTAGCGGGGGAGCCTAGAAATGAGCAGTTCTTC.

This clone has more than one count but fewer than ten. This sequence joins TRBV7-9 and TRBJ1-6; D is possibly TRBD1 (6 bases). With 3 bases removed from V and 15 bases from J, the gap between germline ends came to 21 bases. This CDR3 is 15 amino acids long. CDR1 is SEHNR and CDR2 is FQNEAQ in the germline V gene (reference sequence). CDR3 sequence reads: CASSLAGTPVLYLHF. The CDR3 DNA follows: TGTGCCAGCAGCTTGGCCGGGACACCAGTTCTATACCTCCACTTT.

The J gene is TRBJ2-1, the V gene TRBV7-6, with D hard to call. Per germline, CDR1 SGHVS and CDR2 FNYEAQ. The V end was cut by 5 bases, the J end by 6 bases, with 8 bases between. The CDR3 length is 12 residues. The CDR3 nucleotides are TGTGCCAGCAGCCTCCAGGCCAATGAGCAGTTCTTC. Translating it yields CASSLQANEQFF. The entire variable domain, with the rest obtained from reference TRBV7-6 and TRBJ2-1, is as follows: GAGVSQSPRYKVTKRGQDVALRCDPISGHVSLYWYRQALGQGPEFLTYFNYEAQQDKSGLPNDRFSAERPEGSISTLTIQRTEQRDSAMYRCASSLQANEQFFGPGTRLTVL.

This clone came up a few times. Germline and junction disagree at one end, which may indicate a read error. This chain uses TRBV7-9 with TRBJ2-7, with TRBD2 as a possible D gene (6 bases). Germline values: CDR1 SEHNR, CDR2 FQNEAQ (reference sequence). This CDR3 contains 12 residues. In nucleotides, the CDR3 is TGTTCCAGCAGCCCGGAGGGGTACGAGCAGTACTTC. This translates into CSSSPEGYEQYF.

This clone was observed many times. The CDR3: CASSQTRGTEAFF. For the CDR3, the DNA is TGTGCCAGCAGCCAAACAAGGGGCACTGAAGCTTTCTTT. The V gene is TRBV7-2, the J gene TRBJ1-1, with a tentative D call TRBD1 (5 bases). The CDR3 loop spans 13 amino acids. CDR1 and CDR2 from the germline V gene are SGHTA and FQGNSA. Trimming stripped 5 bases from V and 4 bases from J, with 11 bases between.

The V gene is TRBV4-1, the J gene TRBJ2-1; the D gene is possibly TRBD2 (5 bases). The CDR3 consists of 16 residues. Germline V gene lookup returns CDR1 MGHRA and CDR2 YSYEKL. Deletions cut 3 bases from V and 0 bases from J, with 12 bases between. CDR3 amino acids: CASSQDPEGSYNEQFF. The CDR3 DNA is TGCGCCAGCAGCCAGGACCCCGAGGGCTCCTACAATGAGCAGTTCTTC.

The V gene is TRBV7-8, the J gene TRBJ1-5; 9 bases are shared with TRBD1. The CDR3 is 18 amino acids. Germline lookup yields CDR1 SGHVS and CDR2 FQNEAQ. Losses at the gene ends were 5 bases for V and 0 bases for J; bases not matched to a gene: 11. CDR3 protein: CASSPLIGTGSSNQPQHF. CDR3 bases: TGTGCCAGCAGCCCACTCATAGGGACAGGGAGTAGCAATCAGCCCCAGCATTTT. The full variable domain, with the rest looked up from reference TRBV7-8 and TRBJ1-5, is GAGVSQSPRYKVAKRGQDVALRCDPISGHVSLFWYQQALGQGPEFLTYFQNEAQLDKSGLPSDRFFAERPEGSVSTLKIQRTQQEDSAVYLCASSPLIGTGSSNQPQHFGDGTRLSIL.

The chain recombines TRBV9 with TRBJ1-2; D is possibly TRBD1 (5 bases). The CDR3 is made up of 15 amino acids. CDR1 is SGDLS and CDR2 is YYNGEE in the germline V gene. V gave up 4 bases and J gave up 8 bases, with 21 bases separating them. The CDR3 bases are TGTGCCAGCAGCCCAGATATGGGGCACCTTGGGGGCTACACCTTC. Its protein product is CASSPDMGHLGGYTF.

The chain links TRBV27 to TRBJ1-2; possibly TRBD1 for D (5 bases). Looked up from germline, CDR1 is MNHEY and CDR2 is SMNVEV (reference sequence). Trimming shortened V by 5 bases and J by 0 bases, and 13 bases separated the two germline ends. This CDR3 region has 15 residues. Here the CDR3 reads CASSPHPTANYGYTF. The CDR3 region has the DNA TGTGCCAGCAGTCCCCACCCGACAGCTAACTATGGCTACACCTTC.

Notes on this clone: This sample includes further DNA sequences coding for the same CDR3. V is TRBV7-3 and J is TRBJ1-2, with 7 bases fitting TRBD1. Germline lookup yields CDR1 SGHTA and CDR2 FQGTGA. V trimming: 4 bases; J trimming: 7 bases; junction bases outside the gene matches: 6. There are 13 residues in the CDR3. The CDR3 is CASSSRQGGGYTF. The CDR3 nucleotides are TGTGCCAGCAGCTCCAGACAGGGCGGTGGCTACACCTTC.

CDR3 amino acids: CASSSGQGSNTGELFF. The CDR3 nucleotides read TGCGCCAGCAGCTCTGGACAGGGATCGAACACCGGGGAGCTGTTTTTT. V gene TRBV5-1 combines with J gene TRBJ2-2; 8 bases line up with TRBD1. This CDR3 is built from 16 residues. The junction had 4 bases not matched to a gene; V was cut back by 3 bases and J by 0 bases. CDR1 is SGHRS and CDR2 is YFSETQ in the germline V gene.

The V call is TRBV10-2, the J call TRBJ1-2; D ambiguous. Per the germline V gene, CDR1 is WSHSY and CDR2 is SAAADI. Trimming shortened V by 4 bases and J by 8 bases, and 11 bases separated the two germline ends. The CDR3 length is 12 residues. The CDR3 loop is CASSGSNGGYTF. For the CDR3, the DNA is TGCGCCAGCAGTGGCTCCAACGGGGGCTACACCTTC.

This chain connects TRBV18 to TRBJ1-5; D not certain. V was clipped by 1 base and J by 6 bases, with 16 bases between them. The CDR3 contains 16 residues. Germline V gives CDR1 KGHSH, CDR2 LQKENI. DNA for the CDR3: TGTGCCAGCTCACCACAGAACCCCGGGTCGGCTCAGCCCCAGCATTTT. Translation: CASSPQNPGSAQPQHF.

This clone turned up a few times. The V gene is TRBV11-3, the J gene TRBJ1-1, with TRBD1 matching 9 bases. Per the germline V gene, CDR1 is SGHNT and CDR2 is YENEEA. Germline trimming cut 5 bases from V and 8 bases from J; bases unmatched to any gene: 6. There are 13 residues in the CDR3. The CDR3 region is CASSRDRVTEAFF. The DNA for the CDR3 is TGTGCCAGCAGCCGGGACAGGGTAACGGAAGCTTTCTTT. Filled out from reference TRBV11-3 and TRBJ1-1, the complete variable domain reads EAGVVQSPRYKIIEKKQPVAFWCNPISGHNTLYWYLQNLGQGPELLIRYENEEAVDDSQLPKDRFSAERLKGVDSTLKIQPAELGDSAVYLCASSRDRVTEAFFGQGTRLTVV.

V usage is TRBV27 and J usage is TRBJ1-5, with 8 nucleotides matching TRBD1. CDR1 and CDR2 from the germline V gene are MNHEY and SMNVEV (reference sequence). There are 14 residues in the CDR3. Trimming removed 8 bases from V and 4 bases from J; junction bases left unmatched: 7. CDR3 protein: CASADRGQNQPQHF. Written as DNA, the CDR3 is TGTGCCAGCGCTGACAGGGGTCAAAATCAGCCCCAGCATTTT.

J is TRBJ2-2 and V is TRBV9; the match to TRBD1 covers 7 bases. The CDR3 extends over 14 amino acids. Germline V CDR1 and CDR2: SGDLS, YYNGEE. V shed 5 bases and J 5 bases; nucleotides not matched to a gene: 6. CDR3 bases: TGTGCCAGCAGATGGGACAGCACTACCGGGGAGCTGTTTTTT. Translating it yields CASRWDSTTGELFF.

The chain employs TRBV2 and TRBJ2-5; weak D call: TRBD2 (6 bases). The CDR3 has 12 amino acids. V lost 7 bases, J lost 2 bases, and 8 bases lay in between. The germline V gene encodes CDR1 SNHLY and CDR2 FYNNEI. CDR3 in DNA: TGTGCCAGCACCCTAGCGCAAGAGACCCAGTACTTC. It specifies CASTLAQETQYF.

Only a few counts were recorded for this clone. The chain has TRBV10-3 and TRBJ2-7, with D possibly matching TRBD2 (6 bases). Trimming removed 6 bases at V and 6 bases at J, with 9 bases between. The CDR3 consists of 11 residues. CDR1 ENHRY and CDR2 SYGVKD come from the germline V gene. CDR3 region: CAIRAGFEQYF. DNA for the CDR3: TGTGCCATCAGGGCGGGGTTCGAGCAGTACTTC.

The V gene is TRBV7-9, the J gene TRBJ2-7; TRBD2 is a possible D gene (5 bases). Trimming took off 5 bases at V and 4 bases at J, with 9 bases between the two ends. Looked up from germline, CDR1 is SEHNR and CDR2 is FQNEAQ (reference sequence). The CDR3 is 12 amino acids. CDR3 residues: CASSPRGYEQYF. CDR3 nucleotides: TGTGCCAGCAGCCCCCGGGGATACGAGCAGTACTTC.

The rearrangement links TRBV10-2 to TRBJ1-2; 9 bases match TRBD1. Germline loops: CDR1 WSHSY, CDR2 SAAADI. V gave up 3 bases and J gave up 8 bases; unmatched junction bases: 10. The CDR3 has 15 residues. The DNA of the CDR3 is TGCGCCAGCAGTGATCCGGGACAGGGTCTAGGAGGCTACACCTTC. This translates into CASSDPGQGLGGYTF.

The CDR3 spells CASSPWASGGAKETQYF. In DNA form, the CDR3 reads TGTGCCAGCAGCCCCTGGGCTAGCGGGGGGGCGAAAGAGACCCAGTACTTC. The chain joins TRBV11-2 to TRBJ2-5; 12 positions agree with TRBD2. The germline CDR1 and CDR2 sequences are SGHAT and FQNNGV. The CDR3 has 17 residues. J was trimmed by 3 bases and V by 5 bases; bases with no gene match: 10.

The chain has TRBV30 and TRBJ2-1, with TRBD2 matching over 8 bases. V shed 0 bases, J shed 10 bases, and the junction held 5 bases outside the gene matches. The CDR3 consists of 13 residues. Germline V gene lookup returns CDR1 GTSNPN and CDR2 SVGIG (reference sequence). Written as DNA, the CDR3 is TGTGCCTGGAGTGTACTACGGGAGGGGGAGCAGTTCTTC. The encoded protein is CAWSVLREGEQFF. Supplemented by reference TRBV30 and TRBJ2-1, the full variable domain reads SQTIHQWPATLVQPVGSPLSLECTVEGTSNPNLYWYRQAAGRGLQLLFYSVGIGQISSEVPQNLSASRPQDRQFILSSKKLLLSDSGFYLCAWSVLREGEQFFGPGTRLTVL.

The J gene is TRBJ1-5, the V gene TRBV28; 11 bases fit TRBD1. The germline V gene encodes CDR1 MDHEN and CDR2 SYDVKM. V shed 1 base, J shed 5 bases, and the junction held 4 bases outside the gene matches. The CDR3 is 16 residues long. Here the CDR3 reads CASSLSGTGGYQPQHF. CDR3 nucleotide sequence: TGTGCCAGCAGTTTATCCGGGACAGGGGGGTATCAGCCCCAGCATTTT.

This chain links TRBV12-5 with TRBJ1-1; D may be TRBD1 (5 bases). The V end lost 5 bases, the J end lost 6 bases, and 22 bases lay between the germline ends. Germline V gene data show CDR1 as LGHNT and CDR2 as FRNRAP. The CDR3 sequence is 16 residues long. This chain's CDR3 is CASGDGHGSTWAEAFF. The CDR3 DNA is TGTGCTAGTGGTGACGGACATGGGTCGACCTGGGCTGAAGCTTTCTTT.

This clone was detected only once. The rearrangement links TRBV5-1 to TRBJ1-4; TRBD1 agrees at 7 bases. The CDR3 has 16 residues. Germline assignment: CDR1 SGHRS and CDR2 YFSETQ. V shed 0 bases, J shed 0 bases, and the junction held 2 bases outside the gene matches. The CDR3: CASSLDRGATNEKLFF. CDR3 DNA: TGCGCCAGCAGCTTGGACAGGGGAGCAACTAATGAAAAACTGTTTTTT.